This TCR beta chain emerged from a study of OX40 agonist ivuxolimab in advanced cancers. About the study: Ivuxolimab, an antibody acting as an agonist of OX40 (CD134), was used to treat patients. Participants averaged approximately 65 years of age (range about 23 to 90) and were around 80% male. Administration of intravenous ivuxolimab to patients occurred every 2 weeks at 0.01 to 10 mg/kg.

The V and J ends lost 5 bases and 4 bases, in that order; junction bases with no gene match: 8. From germline, CDR1 is LNHDA and CDR2 SQIVND (reference sequence). This CDR3 comprises 15 residues. Broader study findings: A proportion of nonresponders additionally exhibited low normalized T-cell clonal expansion.

Clones were read by immunoSEQ multiplex PCR, and TCRdb kept only the in-frame ones, dropping some. The sample lists approximately 76,000 clones, roughly 85% occurring once. On this clone itself: Antigen: not known.

The sequences come from CD4+ or CD8+ T cells sorted from blood, collected in a trial of the OX40 agonist ivuxolimab. This sequence was found in an adult with an advanced solid tumor such as melanoma, head and neck, liver or kidney cancer. The chain combines TRBV19 with TRBJ1-3; 7 positions match TRBD1. The CDR3 reads CASSPQGGYGNTIYF. CDR3 DNA sequence: TGTGCCAGTAGTCCCCAGGGGGGCTACGGAAACACCATATATTTT. The full variable domain, in which reference TRBV19 and TRBJ1-3 provide the parts outside the CDR3, is DGGITQSPKYLFRKEGQNVTLSCEQNLNHDAMYWYRQDPGQGLRLIYYSQIVNDFQKGDIAEGYSVSREKKESFPLTVTSAQKNPTAFYLCASSPQGGYGNTIYFGEGSWLTVV.